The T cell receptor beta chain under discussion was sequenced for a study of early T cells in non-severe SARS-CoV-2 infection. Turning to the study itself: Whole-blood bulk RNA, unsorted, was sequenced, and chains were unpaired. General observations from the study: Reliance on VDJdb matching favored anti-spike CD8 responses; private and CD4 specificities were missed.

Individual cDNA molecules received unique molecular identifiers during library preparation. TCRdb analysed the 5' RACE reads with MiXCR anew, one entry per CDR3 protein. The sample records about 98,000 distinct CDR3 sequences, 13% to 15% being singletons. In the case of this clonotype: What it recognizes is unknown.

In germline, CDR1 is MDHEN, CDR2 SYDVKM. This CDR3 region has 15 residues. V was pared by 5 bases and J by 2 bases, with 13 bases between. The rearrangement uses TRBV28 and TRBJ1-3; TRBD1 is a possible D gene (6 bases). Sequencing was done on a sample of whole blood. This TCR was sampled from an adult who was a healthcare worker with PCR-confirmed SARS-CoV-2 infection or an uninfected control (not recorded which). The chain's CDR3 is CASSEGQFAGNTIYF. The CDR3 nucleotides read TGTGCCAGCAGTGAAGGACAGTTCGCTGGAAACACCATATATTTT.